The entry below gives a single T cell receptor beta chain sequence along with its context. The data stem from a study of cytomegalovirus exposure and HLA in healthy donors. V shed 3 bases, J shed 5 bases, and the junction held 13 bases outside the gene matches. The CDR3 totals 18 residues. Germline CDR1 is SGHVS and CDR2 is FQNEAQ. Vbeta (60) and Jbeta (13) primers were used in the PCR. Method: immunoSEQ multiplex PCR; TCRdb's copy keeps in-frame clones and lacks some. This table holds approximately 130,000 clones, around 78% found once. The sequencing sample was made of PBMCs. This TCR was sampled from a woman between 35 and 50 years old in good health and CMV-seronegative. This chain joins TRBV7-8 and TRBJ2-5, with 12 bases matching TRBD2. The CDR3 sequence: CASSFDLQTSGRGETQYF. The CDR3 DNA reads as TGTGCCAGCAGCTTTGACCTTCAGACTAGCGGGAGAGGGGAGACCCAGTACTTC.